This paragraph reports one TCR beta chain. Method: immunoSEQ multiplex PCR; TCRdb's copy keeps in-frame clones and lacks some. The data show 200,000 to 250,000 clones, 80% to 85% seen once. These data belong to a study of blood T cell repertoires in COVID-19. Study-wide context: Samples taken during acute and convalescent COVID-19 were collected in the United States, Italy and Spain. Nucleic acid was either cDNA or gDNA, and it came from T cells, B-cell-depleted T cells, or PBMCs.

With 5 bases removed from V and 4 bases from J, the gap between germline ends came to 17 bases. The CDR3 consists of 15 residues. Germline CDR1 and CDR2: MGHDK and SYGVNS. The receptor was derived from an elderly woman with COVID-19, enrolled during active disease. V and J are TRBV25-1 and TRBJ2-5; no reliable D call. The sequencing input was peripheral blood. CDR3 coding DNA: TGTGCCAGCAGTTCTAGTGGAGTATCGGTAGAGACCCAGTACTTC. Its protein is CASSSSGVSVETQYF.